One and the same sample provided the 27 T cell receptor beta chains below, sequenced in a study of blood T cell repertoires in COVID-19. The table came from immunoSEQ multiplex PCR; TCRdb's copy has only in-frame clones and leaves some out. This sample yields 140,000 to 150,000 clones, of which 70% to 90% are seen a single time; nearly 3% belongs to the top ten. The sample comprised peripheral blood. All receptors derive from a middle-aged woman with active or convalescent COVID-19.

The chain couples TRBV19 to TRBJ1-1, with 8 bases fitting TRBD1. V shed 2 bases, J shed 0 bases, and the junction held 8 bases outside the gene matches. Germline values: CDR1 LNHDA, CDR2 SQIVND (reference sequence). The CDR3 loop spans 17 amino acids. The CDR3 loop is CASSIPRTGRVNTEAFF. The CDR3 DNA reads as TGTGCCAGTAGTATACCCCGGACAGGGAGGGTGAACACTGAAGCTTTCTTT.

This chain uses TRBV29-1 with TRBJ1-2; D is perhaps TRBD1 (5 bases). This CDR3 spans 15 amino acids. V was cut by 5 bases and J by 5 bases, with 21 bases left in between. Germline V gene data show CDR1 as SQVTM and CDR2 as ANQGSEA. CDR3 DNA sequence: TGCAGCGTTCGCGGACGGACACAGGTTCCGTATGGCTACACCTTC. Its protein product is CSVRGRTQVPYGYTF.

The V and J genes are TRBV28 and TRBJ1-5; 9 nucleotides line up with TRBD1. Germline loops: CDR1 MDHEN, CDR2 SYDVKM. V lost 4 bases, J lost 4 bases, and 8 bases stayed unmatched. This CDR3 contains 16 residues. This CDR3 is CASSSGQGPRNQPQHF. CDR3 in DNA: TGTGCCAGCAGTTCCGGACAGGGGCCAAGGAATCAGCCCCAGCATTTT.

This clone was detected only once. The chain uses TRBV6-5 and TRBJ2-7, with 12 bases that match TRBD2. Per the germline V gene, CDR1 is MNHEY and CDR2 is SVGAGI. The CDR3 contains 15 residues. Losses at the gene ends were 6 bases for V and 2 bases for J; bases not matched to a gene: 5. The CDR3 DNA reads TGTGCCAGCAGCTCCGGACTAGCGGGGACCTACGAGCAGTACTTC. It yields the protein CASSSGLAGTYEQYF.

The rearrangement uses TRBV29-1 and TRBJ1-2, with TRBD1 identical over 7 bases. J gave up 5 bases and V 3 bases, and 9 bases lay outside the gene matches. The CDR3 is 14 residues long. Germline-derived CDR1 and CDR2 are SQVTM and ANQGSEA. The CDR3 sequence is CSVENWQGEYGYTF. DNA of the CDR3: TGCAGCGTTGAGAATTGGCAGGGGGAATATGGCTACACCTTC. Full variable domain (remainder filled in from reference TRBV29-1 and TRBJ1-2): SAVISQKPSRDICQRGTSLTIQCQVDSQVTMMFWYRQQPGQSLTLIATANQGSEATYESGFVIDKFPISRPNLTFSTLTVSNMSPEDSSIYLCSVENWQGEYGYTFGSGTRLTVV.

In DNA form, the CDR3 reads TGTGCCAGCAGTGCACAGGGGGTGGGGAACACTGAAGCTTTCTTT. Encoded protein: CASSAQGVGNTEAFF. The chain carries TRBV27 and TRBJ1-1; 8 bases map to TRBD1. Germline V gene lookup returns CDR1 MNHEY and CDR2 SMNVEV (reference sequence). The CDR3 has 15 residues. V lost 5 bases, J lost 1 base, and 6 bases stayed unmatched.

J is TRBJ1-1 and V is TRBV19; a possible D gene is TRBD1 (5 bases). Germline assignment: CDR1 LNHDA and CDR2 SQIVND (reference sequence). The CDR3 length is 14 residues. The V end lost 3 bases, the J end lost 4 bases, and 12 bases lay between the germline ends. In DNA form, the CDR3 reads TGTGCCAGTAGTATGGGGGGGGATCTCACTGAAGCTTTCTTT. This sequence encodes CASSMGGDLTEAFF.

This sequence joins TRBV7-9 and TRBJ1-1; D is unclear. Germline V CDR1 and CDR2: SEHNR, FQNEAQ (reference sequence). Trimming removed 3 bases from V and 5 bases from J, with 16 bases in between. The CDR3 length is 15 residues. The CDR3 loop is CASSLPGTRRTEAFF. CDR3 DNA: TGTGCCAGCAGCTTGCCGGGAACCCGGAGGACTGAAGCTTTCTTT.

This clone was picked up a small number of times. This sequence joins TRBV19 and TRBJ2-1; D is possibly TRBD1 (6 bases). CDR3 length: 16 amino acids. The V and J ends lost 4 bases and 0 bases respectively, with 13 bases between them. CDR1 and CDR2 from the germline V gene are LNHDA and SQIVND (reference sequence). The CDR3 is CASSRGRSSSYNEQFF. As DNA, the CDR3 is TGTGCCAGTAGTAGGGGGCGGAGCAGCTCCTACAATGAGCAGTTCTTC. Looking up the rest from reference TRBV19 and TRBJ2-1 gives the full variable domain: DGGITQSPKYLFRKEGQNVTLSCEQNLNHDAMYWYRQDPGQGLRLIYYSQIVNDFQKGDIAEGYSVSREKKESFPLTVTSAQKNPTAFYLCASSRGRSSSYNEQFFGPGTRLTVL.

The rearrangement links TRBV6-5 to TRBJ1-3, with 7 bases that match TRBD1. V lost 5 bases and J lost 4; bases outside the gene matches: 8. From germline, CDR1 is MNHEY and CDR2 SVGAGI. This CDR3 is built from 15 residues. CDR3 sequence: CASSPRGSGGNTIYF. CDR3 DNA: TGTGCCAGCAGTCCCAGGGGGTCGGGCGGAAACACCATATATTTT.

The gene calls are TRBV7-9 and TRBJ2-2; 7 bases fit TRBD1. V dropped 5 bases and J dropped 7; count of bases not matched to a gene: 7. This CDR3 comprises 14 residues. Germline CDR1 SEHNR, CDR2 FQNEAQ (reference sequence). The CDR3 is CASSLTGNVGELFF. CDR3 sequence (DNA): TGTGCCAGCAGCCTGACAGGGAATGTCGGGGAGCTGTTTTTT.

This clone has just one count. This chain joins TRBV18 and TRBJ1-2, with TRBD1 as a possible D gene (6 bases). The CDR3 consists of 14 residues. From germline, CDR1 is KGHSH and CDR2 LQKENI. V was pared by 6 bases and J by 1 base, with 12 bases between. CDR3 in DNA: TGTGCCAGCTCCTCGGACAGTCTTAACTATGGCTACACCTTC. It yields the protein CASSSDSLNYGYTF.

CDR3 in amino acids: CASSMAPGFKDTQYF. CDR3 in DNA: TGTGCCAGTAGTATGGCGCCGGGGTTCAAGGATACGCAGTATTTT. This chain joins TRBV19 and TRBJ2-3, with D perhaps matching TRBD2 (5 bases). The CDR3 spans 15 residues. With 3 bases removed from V and 6 bases from J, the gap between germline ends came to 16 bases. Germline loops: CDR1 LNHDA, CDR2 SQIVND (reference sequence).

This clone occurred once. This chain joins TRBV9 and TRBJ1-4; TRBD1 is a possible D gene (6 bases). CDR3 length: 15 amino acids. Germline-derived CDR1 and CDR2 are SGDLS and YYNGEE. Trimming took 0 bases from V and 7 from J, leaving 13 bases between them. CDR3: CASSVAGTGLEKLFF. CDR3 in DNA: TGTGCCAGCAGCGTAGCCGGAACAGGGCTTGAAAAACTGTTTTTT. Combining the CDR3 with reference TRBV9 and TRBJ1-4 gives the whole variable domain DSGVTQTPKHLITATGQRVTLRCSPRSGDLSVYWYQQSLDQGLQFLIQYYNGEERAKGNILERFSAQQFPDLHSELNLSSLELGDSALYFCASSVAGTGLEKLFFGSGTQLSVL.

This clone was counted a few times. The V call is TRBV23-1, the J call TRBJ1-5; tentative D call: TRBD1 (5 bases). TRBV23-1 is filed as an ORF, its function uncertain. The CDR3 runs 17 residues. The V end was cut by 8 bases, the J end by 0 bases, with 20 bases between. The CDR3: CASPSIRQGLSNQPQHF. CDR3 sequence (DNA): TGCGCCAGCCCCTCCATTAGGCAGGGCCTTAGCAATCAGCCCCAGCATTTT.

The gene calls are TRBV6-5 and TRBJ2-5, with unresolved D. Per the germline V gene, CDR1 is MNHEY and CDR2 is SVGAGI. V was clipped by 0 bases and J by 5 bases, with 10 bases between them. The CDR3 covers 14 residues. CDR3 protein: CASSYSFIGETQYF. The CDR3 nucleotides are TGTGCCAGCAGTTACTCATTTATCGGGGAGACCCAGTACTTC.

This clone was recorded only once. The chain combines TRBV5-1 with TRBJ2-3; the D gene is possibly TRBD2 (7 bases). Between the trimmed V and J ends, which lost 4 bases and 2 bases, there was a span of 17 bases. Looked up from germline, CDR1 is SGHRS and CDR2 is YFSETQ. This CDR3 region has 16 residues. CDR3 coding DNA: TGCGCCAGCAGCCTAGGGGGACTATCTCTCACAGATACGCAGTATTTT. Its translation: CASSLGGLSLTDTQYF.

This chain links TRBV6-6 with TRBJ2-3, with a tentative D call TRBD2 (6 bases). The V end was cut by 5 bases, the J end by 1 base, with 10 bases between. Germline CDR1 is MNHNY and CDR2 is SVGAGI (reference sequence). This CDR3 is 14 amino acids long. The chain's CDR3 is CASSPPSGTDTQYF. Here the CDR3 DNA reads TGTGCCAGCAGTCCCCCTAGCGGCACAGATACGCAGTATTTT.

The CDR3 region is CASTPPGQLKPQHF. As DNA, the CDR3 is TGTGCCAGCACTCCGCCGGGACAGCTTAAGCCCCAGCATTTT. The rearrangement joins TRBV6-5 to TRBJ1-5; 7 bases are shared with TRBD1. Unmatched junction bases numbered 11, after V lost 7 bases and J lost 8 bases. The germline gives CDR1 MNHEY, CDR2 SVGAGI. CDR3 length: 14 amino acids.

The V call is TRBV11-2, the J call TRBJ1-6; tentative D call: TRBD1 (6 bases). Germline V CDR1 and CDR2: SGHAT, FQNNGV. The CDR3 totals 16 residues. V lost 5 bases and J 7 bases, leaving 18 bases between the germline ends. CDR3 loop: CASSPGRGGRNSPLHF. In DNA form, the CDR3 reads TGTGCCAGCAGCCCCGGGCGAGGGGGAAGAAATTCACCCCTCCACTTT. The full variable domain, its missing parts supplied by reference TRBV11-2 and TRBJ1-6, is EAGVAQSPRYKIIEKRQSVAFWCNPISGHATLYWYQQILGQGPKLLIQFQNNGVVDDSQLPKDRFSAERLKGVDSTLKIQPAKLEDSAVYLCASSPGRGGRNSPLHFGNGTRLTVT.

This chain connects TRBV29-1 to TRBJ1-5, with D maybe TRBD1 (6 bases). This CDR3 region has 13 residues. V lost 4 bases, J lost 3 bases, and 10 bases lay in between. CDR1 SQVTM and CDR2 ANQGSEA come from the germline V gene. CDR3 residues: CSVGQGLNQPQHF. In DNA form, the CDR3 reads TGCAGCGTTGGTCAGGGGCTCAATCAGCCCCAGCATTTT.

This rearrangement joins TRBV7-8 to TRBJ1-1; D is perhaps TRBD1 (6 bases). Between the trimmed V and J ends, which lost 8 bases and 1 base, there was a span of 14 bases. CDR1 and CDR2 from the germline V gene are SGHVS and FQNEAQ. The CDR3 spans 14 residues. In DNA form, the CDR3 reads TGTGCCAGCCGAATCCAGGGGCGGAACACTGAAGCTTTCTTT. It encodes CASRIQGRNTEAFF.

The chain couples TRBV10-3 to TRBJ1-2, with 8 positions matching TRBD1. V was pared by 6 bases and J by 8 bases, with 5 bases of the junction left unmatched. CDR3 length equals 12 residues. Germline CDR1 ENHRY, CDR2 SYGVKD. The CDR3 bases are TGTGCCATCAGGACAGGGGCGGGAGGCTACACCTTC. Translation: CAIRTGAGGYTF.

With regard to this clone: A read error may account for a junction end that differs from germline. This chain connects TRBV7-7 to TRBJ2-5; TRBD1 is a possible D gene (6 bases). The germline V gene has CDR1 SSHAT and CDR2 FNYEAQ (reference sequence). The CDR3 covers 14 residues. The CDR3 reads CASSPRGPQETQYF. The DNA of the CDR3 is TGTGCTAGCAGCCCCAGGGGACCGCAAGAGACCCAGTACTTC.

The rearrangement links TRBV4-2 to TRBJ2-3, with 14 nucleotides matching TRBD2. The CDR3 covers 17 residues. Germline V gene data show CDR1 as LGHNA and CDR2 as YNFKEQ. With V trimmed by 1 base and J by 5 bases, 5 bases remained unmatched. CDR3 region: CASSQGGTSGGGDTQYF. The CDR3 coding sequence is TGTGCCAGCAGCCAAGGCGGGACTAGCGGGGGAGGAGATACGCAGTATTTT.

V and J are TRBV7-2 and TRBJ1-2; D not certain. Germline V gene sequence: CDR1 SGHTA, CDR2 FQGNSA. V lost 2 bases, J lost 8 bases, and 21 bases lay in between. This CDR3 has 16 residues. The CDR3 DNA is TGTGCCAGCAGCTTACGGCCCGATCCGGGGTTTGCGGGCTACACCTTC. Amino acids: CASSLRPDPGFAGYTF.

This chain's CDR3 is CAWSAGVGETQYF. As DNA, the CDR3 is TGTGCCTGGAGTGCCGGGGTTGGGGAGACCCAGTACTTC. The chain couples TRBV30 to TRBJ2-5; tentatively, D is TRBD2 (5 bases). The V gene lost 1 base and the J gene lost 5 bases, with 11 bases spanning the gap. The V gene's germline CDR1 is GTSNPN and CDR2 SVGIG (reference sequence). This CDR3 is built from 13 residues.